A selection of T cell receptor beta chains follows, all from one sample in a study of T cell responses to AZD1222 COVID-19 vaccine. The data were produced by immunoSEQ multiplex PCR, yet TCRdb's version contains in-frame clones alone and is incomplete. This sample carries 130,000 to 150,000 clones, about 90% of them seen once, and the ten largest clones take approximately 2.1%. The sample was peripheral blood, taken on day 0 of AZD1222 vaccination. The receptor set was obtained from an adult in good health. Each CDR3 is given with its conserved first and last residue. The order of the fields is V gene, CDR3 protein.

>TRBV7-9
CASSAGQPGNTIYF
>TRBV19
CASSINLAGELFF
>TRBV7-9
CASSPTGMGQPQHF
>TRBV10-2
CASSEPRLAGGRNEQFF
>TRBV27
CASSWSQGGETQYF
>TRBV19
CASSMQDTYYDEQYF
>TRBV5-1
CASSYPGQGDTGELFF
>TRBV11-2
CASSLARTGYPYEQYF
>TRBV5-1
CASSLGGNEGQPQHF
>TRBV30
CTTPGGPMNTEAFF
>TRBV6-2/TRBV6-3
CASSYSEGAYGYTF
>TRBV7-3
CASSLRAGTEAFF
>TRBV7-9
CASSDLRGASYNEQFF
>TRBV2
CASSKAYQETQYF
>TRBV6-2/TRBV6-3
CASSYGQEGANVLTF
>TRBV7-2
CASSTPDRAYNSPLHF
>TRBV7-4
CASSLICLGAGELFF
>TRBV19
CASGVAGGTDTQYF
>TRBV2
CASKVGRQETQYF
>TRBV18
CASSQQGSLDSPLHF
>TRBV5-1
CASSLEVGATYEQYF
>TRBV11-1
CASRLAGGHNSPLHF
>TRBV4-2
CASSQDSGETQYF
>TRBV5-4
CASSPELLSNTEAFF
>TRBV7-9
CASSQSVRGPSGNTIYF
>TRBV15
CATTRGQSNQPQHF
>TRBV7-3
CASSSTAGYEQYF
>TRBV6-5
CASRVMGNQPQHF
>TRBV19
CASSMASTTLEKLFF
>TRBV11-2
CASSPLAGARYQQYF
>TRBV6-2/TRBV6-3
CASSYSLFGLYIQYF
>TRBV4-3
CASSQDNLQNTEAFF
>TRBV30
CAWSRSGGSTDTQYF
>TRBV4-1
CASSNEGGQAEQETQYF
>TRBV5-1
CASSLRTGQETQYF
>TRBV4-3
CASSFRLRSNQPQHF
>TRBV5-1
CASSSGVQDTGELFF
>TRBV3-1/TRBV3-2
CAARGRTGYGYTF
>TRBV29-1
CSESGAGVEQFF
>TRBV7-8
CASSSLSGQGAADTEAFF
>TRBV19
CASSGSTPTNYGYTF
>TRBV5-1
CASSLGPTGGGETQYF
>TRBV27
CASSGWPPNQPQHF
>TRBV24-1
CATSDNRAEITGELFF
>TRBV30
CAWSTGTSYEQYF
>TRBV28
CASSFSEGLTDTQYF
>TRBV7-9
CASSASGGTGYGYTF
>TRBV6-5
CASSSHWNTGELFF